This T cell receptor beta chain was captured by sequencing in a study of shared clonotypes between healthy human individuals (dated by TCRdb to between 2020 and 2021). About the investigation overall: A few men and two women, aged 18 to 49 years, made up the cohort. Different laboratories and diverse techniques were used to prepare libraries and sequence TCR repertoires, to increase sequencing depth and limit assay-specific biases. Leukapheresis yielded between about 0.9 and 9.5 billion PBMCs per donor. For each donor, three plates each were used for CD4 naive and CD4 memory, two plates were used for CD8 naive, and one plate was used for CD8 memory. The study deeply sequenced blood TCR repertoires of five healthy adults to estimate repertoire size and the extent of clonotype sharing between individuals. Overall study outcomes, separate from this receptor: Incomplete sequencing was indicated by rarefaction of sorted-subset datasets, despite the large sequencing depth. Naive subsets generally had larger estimated clonotype richness than memory subsets. Pairwise subsampling indicated that sequencing depth was expected to affect the degree of clonotype sharing among donors. Only blood was sampled, and tissue TCR repertoires likely differ from those in blood. The small number of donors limited the genetic and exposure-history diversity represented. About 5% of naive CD4, 3.5% of naive CD8, 2.3% of memory CD4, and around 0.4% of memory CD8 clonotypes were shared across four donors. Clonotypes shared by all four sorted-subset donors showed higher generation probabilities than non-shared clonotypes.

Worth noting for this clone: No cognate antigen has been identified for it. Qualities for individual bases were not recorded, and no much larger clone is one base off.

Using the deep immunoSEQ assay, TCR CDR3 regions were amplified from genomic DNA by multiplex PCR. Extracted genomic DNA from each cell subset was spread evenly across all wells of several immunoSEQ 96-well plates, with each plate serving as a replicate. For sorted subsets, approximately 0.2 ug of genomic DNA, equivalent to around 30,000 T cell genomes, went into each replicate PCR. Purified libraries were quantified with a Qubit 3.0 fluorometer, sized on a Bioanalyzer 2100, and re-quantified with the KAPA Library Quantification kit. Every immunoSEQ 96-well plate was sequenced on a separate single-read 150-cycle Illumina NextSeq 550 flow cell. The authors' pipeline ran thus. Because only junctional sequences without quality scores were contained in the immunoSEQ output, filtering matching that applied to full-length reads could not be performed. To assign V/J genes and CDR3, sequences were annotated using PyIR, a Python wrapper for IgBLAST v1.9, with IMGT germline references. Reads were removed for weak V/J assignments (E-value above 1e-6), missing CDR3, stop codons, out-of-frame junctions, or ambiguous translated residues. V3J clonotypes were defined as sequences sharing the same inferred V gene, J gene, and CDR3 amino acid sequence. Percentage overlap between repertoires was computed as shared unique clonotypes divided by the size of the smaller repertoire. Repertoire richness was assessed with RTK rarefaction, the Chao1 estimator, and Recon v2.1 estimates of unobserved clonotypes. Generation probabilities for all TCRbeta clonotypes obtained by the gDNA method from a handful of donors were computed using OLGA. TCRdb carries this immuneACCESS record with in-frame sequences only. Its versions omit some clonotypes, under half of them owing to an unresolved V gene in the studies checked, with the rest unexplained. V and J calls and clone size come straight from that table; D and trimming were deduced from the DNA. The sample data list approximately 1.1 million clones, and more than 75% of these were observed just once. The ten largest clones add up to under 0.65% of the sample.

The donors were healthy, HIV-negative adults with no recently reported acute infections or vaccinations. All donors were Caucasian adults living in Nashville, Tennessee, USA. CD4+ T cells were enriched by magnetic negative selection; naive cells were then positively selected on CD45RA, and the negative fraction formed the memory subset. Blood was collected by leukapheresis, and PBMCs were isolated by Ficoll-Histopaque density gradient centrifugation and then cryopreserved in liquid nitrogen vapor phase. Analytical flow cytometry was used to check the purity and quantity of each magnetically sorted T cell population. Genomic DNA was isolated from every sorted fraction and measured by UV absorbance on a Nanodrop 2000c. According to the germline V gene, CDR1 reads SGHTA and CDR2 reads FQGNSA. V lost 3 bases and J lost 6 bases, and the count of bases not matched to a germline gene is 14. The CDR3 runs 17 amino acids, cysteine and phenylalanine included. The entry retains the CDR3 DNA only, 51 bases that are in frame from base 1.

The receptor comes from a young man in good health. Some clones in this sample may be carry-over from other donors' samples. The sample was memory CD4+ T cells from PBMCs. The cell subset or site label, read with the paper, signifies: CD45RA-negative fraction. The chain is assembled from TRBV7-2 and TRBJ2-1; TRBD2 matches 7 bases in the middle. The CDR3 in this case is CASSFFGPSAGVNEQFF. The base sequence is TGTGCCAGCAGCTTTTTCGGACCCTCGGCGGGAGTCAATGAGCAGTTCTTC.